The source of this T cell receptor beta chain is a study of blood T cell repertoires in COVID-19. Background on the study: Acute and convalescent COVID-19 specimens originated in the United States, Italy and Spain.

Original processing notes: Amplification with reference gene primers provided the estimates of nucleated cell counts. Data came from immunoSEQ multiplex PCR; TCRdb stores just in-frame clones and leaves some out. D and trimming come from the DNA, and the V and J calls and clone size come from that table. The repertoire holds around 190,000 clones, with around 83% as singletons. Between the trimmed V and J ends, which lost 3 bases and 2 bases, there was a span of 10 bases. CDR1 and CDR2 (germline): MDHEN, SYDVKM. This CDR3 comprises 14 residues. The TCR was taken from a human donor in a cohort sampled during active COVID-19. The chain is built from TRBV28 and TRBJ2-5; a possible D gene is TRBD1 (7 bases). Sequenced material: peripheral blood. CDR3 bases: TGTGCCAGCAGTTTGCCAGGGGGGCAAGAGACCCAGTACTTC. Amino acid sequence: CASSLPGGQETQYF. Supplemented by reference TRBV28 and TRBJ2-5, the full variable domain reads DVKVTQSSRYLVKRTGEKVFLECVQDMDHENMFWYRQDPGLGLRLIYFSYDVKMKEKGDIPEGYSVSREKKERFSLILESASTNQTSMYLCASSLPGGQETQYFGPGTRLLVL.